The T cell receptor (beta chain) under discussion was sequenced for a study of T cell changes during pregnancy in multiple sclerosis. Sequencing used immunoSEQ multiplex PCR; TCRdb keeps in-frame clones, though not all of them. The sample comprises 50,000 or so clones, just over 90% of which are singletons, and around 1.9% rests with the top ten. This CDR3 spans 16 amino acids. J gave up 0 bases and V 4 bases, and 6 bases lay outside the gene matches. Germline loops: CDR1 LNHDA, CDR2 SQIVND (reference sequence). The source is a female donor with multiple sclerosis, enrolled in a pregnancy study. V is TRBV19 and J is TRBJ1-2; 9 bases match TRBD1. Source: peripheral blood, taken in the second trimester of pregnancy. DNA of the CDR3: TGTGCCAGTAGTACCGGGACAGGGACGGCTAACTATGGCTACACCTTC. It specifies CASSTGTGTANYGYTF. Drawing the rest from reference TRBV19 and TRBJ1-2, the complete variable domain is DGGITQSPKYLFRKEGQNVTLSCEQNLNHDAMYWYRQDPGQGLRLIYYSQIVNDFQKGDIAEGYSVSREKKESFPLTVTSAQKNPTAFYLCASSTGTGTANYGYTFGSGTRLTVV.